This T cell receptor beta chain came from a study of cytomegalovirus exposure and HLA in healthy donors. Overall study results and limits: Most of the TCR beta V segments (in an earlier analysis) were productive either about 90% or about 30% of the time. In vitro assays verified that a few CMV-associated chains recognized CMV antigens specifically.

The PCR ran on 60 Vbeta and 13 Jbeta primers. Sequencing was performed with immunoSEQ multiplex PCR; in TCRdb, only in-frame clones are kept and a portion is missing. The data contain around 200,000 clones, around 80% of them singletons. Turning to this clone: The antigen is not known.

The germline gives CDR1 MNHEY, CDR2 SMNVEV (reference sequence). CDR3 size: 15 residues. The V end lost 5 bases, the J end lost 2 bases, and 13 bases lay between the germline ends. This TCR was recovered from a man between 40 and 49 years old in good health and CMV-seronegative. Sequencing was performed on PBMCs. This sequence joins TRBV27 and TRBJ2-1, with D maybe TRBD1 (5 bases). The DNA of the CDR3 is TGTGCCAGCAGTGCCTCAGGGCTTACCTACAATGAGCAGTTCTTC. Its protein is CASSASGLTYNEQFF.